The 2 T cell receptor beta chains reported below all come from one sample, sequenced in a study of shared clonotypes between healthy human individuals. TCRdb's copy holds only in-frame clones and misses some; the assay was immunoSEQ multiplex PCR. The sample lists about 670,000 clones, around 72% occurring once. Source material: memory CD4+ T cells sorted from blood. The subset: CD45RA-negative fraction. The origin of the receptors is a woman between 25 and 40 years old in good health.

In this sample, this clone turned up a few times. The V call is TRBV5-1, the J call TRBJ1-1, with D perhaps TRBD1 (5 bases). The germline V gene has CDR1 SGHRS and CDR2 YFSETQ. The germline V and J ends were trimmed by 0 bases and 11 bases, with 17 bases remaining between them. The CDR3 length is 14 residues. Written as DNA, the CDR3 is TGCGCCAGCAGCTTGGTGACGGGGGTGGAGCAGGCTTTCTTT. Translated, it gives CASSLVTGVEQAFF.

This chain connects TRBV5-1 to TRBJ2-1; weak D call: TRBD2 (6 bases). Germline CDR1 and CDR2: SGHRS and YFSETQ. V was pared by 3 bases and J by 3 bases, with 10 bases between. The CDR3 has 14 residues. This chain's CDR3 is CASSWGGGYNEQFF. In DNA form, the CDR3 reads TGCGCCAGCAGCTGGGGAGGTGGCTACAATGAGCAGTTCTTC.